The 4 T cell receptor beta chains listed next were all sequenced from one sample in a study of cytomegalovirus exposure and HLA in healthy donors. Amplification used 60 Vbeta primers and 13 Jbeta primers. Here immunoSEQ multiplex PCR was the method, and the copy in TCRdb shows in-frame clones only, minus some. Found here are around 140,000 clones; the top ten clones hold around 1.5%. Sequencing was carried out using PBMCs. The receptor source for this set is a woman aged 40-49 years in good health and CMV-seronegative.

The rearrangement joins TRBV2 to TRBJ1-4; TRBD1 agrees at 9 bases. The germline V gene has CDR1 SNHLY and CDR2 FYNNEI. Trimming took 7 bases from V and 3 from J; bases not matched to a gene: 18. This CDR3 is built from 19 residues. Here the CDR3 DNA reads TGTGCCAGCACCGAGCGCGGGACAGGGAGGAATCGGGCTAATGAAAAACTGTTTTTT. Encoded protein: CASTERGTGRNRANEKLFF.

V and J are TRBV6-5 and TRBJ2-3; the D gene is possibly TRBD2 (7 bases). The V gene's germline CDR1 is MNHEY and CDR2 SVGAGI. This CDR3 has 15 amino acids. The V gene lost 6 bases and the J gene lost 2 bases, with 15 bases spanning the gap. The CDR3 coding sequence is TGTGCCAGCAGCCCCCCGGGGGGCCTCACAGATACGCAGTATTTT. Protein sequence: CASSPPGGLTDTQYF.

V gene TRBV2 combines with J gene TRBJ2-5; 9 nucleotides match TRBD2. The CDR3 runs 16 residues. Germline CDR1 reads SNHLY; CDR2 reads FYNNEI. V was clipped by 7 bases and J by 0 bases; unmatched bases: 9. DNA of the CDR3: TGTGCCAGCAAACTAGCGGGCGAGATGTACCAAGAGACCCAGTACTTC. As protein: CASKLAGEMYQETQYF.

The rearrangement joins TRBV6-6 to TRBJ2-3, with D tentatively TRBD2 (6 bases). V was shortened by 4 bases and J by 4 bases, with 18 bases between the two germline ends. The germline CDR1 and CDR2 sequences are MNHNY and SVGAGI (reference sequence). This CDR3 spans 16 amino acids. CDR3 sequence: CASSSTHGGESDTQYF. For the CDR3, the DNA is TGTGCCAGCAGTTCTACCCACGGGGGAGAATCAGATACGCAGTATTTT.